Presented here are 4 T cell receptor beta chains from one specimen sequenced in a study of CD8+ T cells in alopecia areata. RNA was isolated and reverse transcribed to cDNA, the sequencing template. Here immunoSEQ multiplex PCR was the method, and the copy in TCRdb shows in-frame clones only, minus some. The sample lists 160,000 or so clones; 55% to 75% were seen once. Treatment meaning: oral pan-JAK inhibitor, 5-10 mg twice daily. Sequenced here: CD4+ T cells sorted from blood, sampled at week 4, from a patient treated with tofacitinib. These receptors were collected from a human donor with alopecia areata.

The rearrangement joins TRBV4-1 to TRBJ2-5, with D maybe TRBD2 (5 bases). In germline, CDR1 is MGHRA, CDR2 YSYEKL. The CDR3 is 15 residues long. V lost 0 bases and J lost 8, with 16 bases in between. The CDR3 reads CASSQDSWAGETQYF. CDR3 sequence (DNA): TGCGCCAGCAGCCAAGATTCGTGGGCCGGGGAAACCCAGTACTTC.

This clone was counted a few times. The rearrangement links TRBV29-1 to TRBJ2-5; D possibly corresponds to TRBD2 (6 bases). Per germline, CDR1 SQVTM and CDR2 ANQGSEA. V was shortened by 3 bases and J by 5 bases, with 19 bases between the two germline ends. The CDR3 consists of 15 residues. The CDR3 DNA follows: TGCAGCGTTGAGCCCCGGGCTAGCGATGGGGAGACCCAGTACTTC. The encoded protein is CSVEPRASDGETQYF.

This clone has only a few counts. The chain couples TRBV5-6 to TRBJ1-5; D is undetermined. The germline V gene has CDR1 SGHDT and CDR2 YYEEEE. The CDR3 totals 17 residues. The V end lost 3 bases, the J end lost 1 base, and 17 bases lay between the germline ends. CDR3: CASSSYSKRWSNQPQHF. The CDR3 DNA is TGTGCCAGCAGCTCCTACAGTAAAAGGTGGAGCAATCAGCCCCAGCATTTT. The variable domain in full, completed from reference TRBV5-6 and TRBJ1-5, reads DAGVTQSPTHLIKTRGQQVTLRCSPKSGHDTVSWYQQALGQGPQFIFQYYEEEERQRGNFPDRFSGHQFPNYSSELNVNALLLGDSALYLCASSSYSKRWSNQPQHFGDGTRLSIL.

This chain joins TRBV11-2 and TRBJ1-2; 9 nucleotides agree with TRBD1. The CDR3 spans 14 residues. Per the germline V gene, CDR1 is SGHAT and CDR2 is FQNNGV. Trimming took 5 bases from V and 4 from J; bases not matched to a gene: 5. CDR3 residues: CASSPGQGTYGYTF. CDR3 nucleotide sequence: TGTGCCAGCAGCCCCGGACAGGGGACCTATGGCTACACCTTC.